This TCR beta chain was observed in a study of blood T cell repertoires in COVID-19. Study-level background: Specimens from acute and convalescent COVID-19 originated in the United States, Italy and Spain.

In the authors' methods: How many nucleated cells were present was estimated from reference gene primer amplification. Assay used: immunoSEQ multiplex PCR; TCRdb lists only in-frame clones, some missing. V, J and clone size are those of that table, while D and trimming were read from the DNA. Counted here are around 150,000 clones, 85% to 90% occurring once; the ten biggest clones make up roughly 0.99%. Germline V gene sequence: CDR1 SGHAT, CDR2 FQNNGV. V shed 3 bases and J 7 bases; nucleotides not matched to a gene: 6. The CDR3 is made up of 15 amino acids. Specimen: peripheral blood. This TCR came from a man aged 18 to 30 with acute or convalescent COVID-19. V is TRBV11-2 and J is TRBJ2-1; 10 bases are shared with TRBD2. The CDR3, as DNA: TGTGCCAGCAGCTTTTTACTAGCGGGGAGGAATGAGCAGTTCTTC. Protein: CASSFLLAGRNEQFF.